This is a list of T cell receptor beta chains from one sample in a study of cytomegalovirus exposure and HLA in healthy donors. Assay used: immunoSEQ multiplex PCR; TCRdb lists only in-frame clones, some missing. The table includes 95,000 to 150,000 clones, nearly 80% detected once. Sequencing was carried out using PBMCs. The receptors were sampled from a woman aged 40 to 50 in good health and CMV-seronegative. Both conserved end residues are part of each CDR3. The D gene is left open where the match is weak. Only part of the rows carry a size: once, few, many, or a class if the clone is expanded.

V,J,size,D,DNA,CDR3
TRBV5-1,TRBJ1-5,-,TRBD1,TGCGCCAGCAGCTTGGCGGGACAGGGCAATCAGCCCCAGCATTTT,CASSLAGQGNQPQHF
TRBV7-2,TRBJ2-7,-,-,TGTGCCAGCAGCTTAGCTAGCGACTACGAGCAGTACTTC,CASSLASDYEQYF
TRBV6-1,TRBJ2-7,-,TRBD1,TGTGCCAGCAATCCCACCCCGGGACAGTACTACGAGCAGTACTTC,CASNPTPGQYYEQYF
TRBV2,TRBJ2-5,once,TRBD1,TGTGCCAGCAGCGTACAGGGGGCCGGGGAGACCCAGTACTTC,CASSVQGAGETQYF
TRBV29-1,TRBJ2-3,-,TRBD2,TGCAGCGTAATAGCGGGAGGTCCGGGAGATACGCAGTATTTT,CSVIAGGPGDTQYF
TRBV11-3,TRBJ2-2,-,-,TGTGCCAGCAGCGAGTCCAACACCGGGGAGCTGTTTTTT,CASSESNTGELFF
TRBV5-1,TRBJ2-1,-,-,TGCGCCAGCAGCAGACTAGAGAGCTCCTACAATGAGCAGTTCTTC,CASSRLESSYNEQFF
TRBV28,TRBJ2-1,once,-,TGTGCCAGCAGCCCCTCAGGGGGGAGCTCCTACAATGAGCAGTTCTTC,CASSPSGGSSYNEQFF
TRBV5-1,TRBJ2-2,-,-,TGCGCCAGCAGCTTCCCCGACACCGGGGAGCTGTTTTTT,CASSFPDTGELFF
TRBV7-2,TRBJ2-1,-,-,TGTGCCAGCAGCTTAGGGACTTCGTACAATGAGCAGTTCTTC,CASSLGTSYNEQFF